This T cell receptor beta chain derives from a study of CD8 T cells in ankylosing spondylitis. Each CDR3 protein gets one entry after TCRdb re-called the 5' RACE reads with MiXCR. Here the sample spans a few hundred thousand distinct CDR3 sequences, approximately 11% being singletons. This clonotype was detected a few times. The receptor was derived from a male donor with ankylosing spondylitis or in good health (not recorded which). Sequencing used blood, either unsorted or a sorted T cell fraction (not recorded which).

The CDR3 region has the DNA TGCAGTGCTAGAGATAGGGGTCAGGGTGACACCGGGGAGCTGTTTTTT. This sequence encodes CSARDRGQGDTGELFF. The V call is TRBV20-1, the J call TRBJ2-2; tentatively, D is TRBD1 (5 bases). Germline V gene data show CDR1 as DFQATT and CDR2 as SNEGSKA (reference sequence). The V end lost 0 bases, the J end lost 3 bases, and 14 bases lay between the germline ends. This CDR3 region has 16 residues.